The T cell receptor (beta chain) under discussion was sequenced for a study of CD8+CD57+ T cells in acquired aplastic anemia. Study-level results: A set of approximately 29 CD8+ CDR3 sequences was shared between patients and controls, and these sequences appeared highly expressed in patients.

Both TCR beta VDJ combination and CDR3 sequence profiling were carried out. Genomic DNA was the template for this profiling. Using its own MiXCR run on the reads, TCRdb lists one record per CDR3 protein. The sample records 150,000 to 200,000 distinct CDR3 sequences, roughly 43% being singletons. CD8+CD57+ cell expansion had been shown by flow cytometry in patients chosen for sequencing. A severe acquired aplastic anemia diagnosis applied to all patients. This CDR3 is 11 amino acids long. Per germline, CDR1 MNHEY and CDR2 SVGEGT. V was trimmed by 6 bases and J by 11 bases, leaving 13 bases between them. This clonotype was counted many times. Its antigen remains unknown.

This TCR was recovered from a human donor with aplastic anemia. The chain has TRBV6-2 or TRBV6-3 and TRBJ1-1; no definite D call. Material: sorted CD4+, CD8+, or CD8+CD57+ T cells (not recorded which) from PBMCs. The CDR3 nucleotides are TGTGCCAGCAGGCAGGCGATGTCCGCTTTCTTT. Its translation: CASRQAMSAFF.